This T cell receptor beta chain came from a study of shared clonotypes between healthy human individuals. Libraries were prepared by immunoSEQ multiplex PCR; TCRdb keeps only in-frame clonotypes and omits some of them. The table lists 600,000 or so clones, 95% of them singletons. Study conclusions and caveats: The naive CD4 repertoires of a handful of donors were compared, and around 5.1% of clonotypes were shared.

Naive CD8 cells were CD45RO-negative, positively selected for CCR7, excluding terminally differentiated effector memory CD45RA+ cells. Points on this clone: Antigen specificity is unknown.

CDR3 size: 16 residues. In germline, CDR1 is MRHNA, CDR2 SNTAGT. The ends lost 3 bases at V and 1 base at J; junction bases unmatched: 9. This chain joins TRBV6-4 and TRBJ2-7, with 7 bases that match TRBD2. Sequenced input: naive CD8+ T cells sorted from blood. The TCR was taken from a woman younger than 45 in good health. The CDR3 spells CASSDIGGSQSYEQYF. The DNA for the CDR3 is TGTGCCAGCAGTGATATTGGCGGGAGCCAATCCTACGAGCAGTACTTC.